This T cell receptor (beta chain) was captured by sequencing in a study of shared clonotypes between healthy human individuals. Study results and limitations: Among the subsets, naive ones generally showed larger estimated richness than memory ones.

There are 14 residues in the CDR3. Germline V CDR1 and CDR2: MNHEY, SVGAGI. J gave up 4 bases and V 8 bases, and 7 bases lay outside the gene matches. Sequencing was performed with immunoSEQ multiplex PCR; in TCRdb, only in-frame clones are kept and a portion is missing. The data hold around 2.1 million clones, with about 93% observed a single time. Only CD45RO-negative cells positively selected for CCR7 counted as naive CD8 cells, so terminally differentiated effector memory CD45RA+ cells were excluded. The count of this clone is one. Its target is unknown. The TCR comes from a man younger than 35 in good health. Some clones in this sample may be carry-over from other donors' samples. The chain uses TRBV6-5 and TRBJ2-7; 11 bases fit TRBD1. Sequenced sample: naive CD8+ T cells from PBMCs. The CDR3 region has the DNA TGTGCCAGCGCTCGGGACAGGGGGGCTTACGAGCAGTACTTC. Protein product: CASARDRGAYEQYF.